This T cell receptor beta chain was found in a study of blood T cell repertoires in COVID-19. Study-level background: Sample material is recorded as cDNA or gDNA derived from T cells, B-cell-depleted T cells, or PBMCs.

The germline V and J ends were trimmed by 5 bases and 0 bases, with 8 bases remaining between them. Germline V lookup: CDR1 LGHDT, CDR2 YNNKEL (reference sequence). This CDR3 is built from 15 residues. Study processing details: The assay estimated nucleated cells by amplifying reference gene primers. Generated by immunoSEQ multiplex PCR, the TCRdb table keeps only in-frame clones and is missing some. The DNA was the basis for D and trimming; V, J and clone size are from that table. This sample has approximately 130,000 clones, with around 81% found just once. The receptor comes from a man aged 40-55 years with active or convalescent COVID-19. The sequenced material came from peripheral blood. The chain employs TRBV3-1 (or the pseudogene TRBV3-2) and TRBJ2-6; D is possibly TRBD1 (5 bases). CDR3 amino acids: CASSETGSGANVLTF. The CDR3 DNA sequence: TGTGCCAGCAGCGAAACAGGCTCTGGGGCCAACGTCCTGACTTTC.